A selection of T cell receptor beta chains follows, all from one sample in a study of shared clonotypes between healthy human individuals. Assay used: immunoSEQ multiplex PCR; TCRdb lists only in-frame clones, some missing. This table has more than 2,000,000 clones, more than 85% appearing once. What was sequenced was naive CD4+ T cells from PBMCs. The receptors were gathered from a young man in good health. Some clones in this sample may be carry-over from other donors' samples. Each CDR3 is given with its conserved first and last residue. The D gene is left open where the match is weak.

V gene: TRBV7-7
D gene: .
J gene: TRBJ2-6
CDR3 DNA: TGTGCCAGCAGCTTAGGGGACGGGGCCAACGTCCTGACTTTC
CDR3 protein: CASSLGDGANVLTF

V gene: TRBV4-2
D gene: .
J gene: TRBJ2-7
CDR3 DNA: TGTGCCAGCAGCCACCTCGACCCTACCGGGGATTACGAGCAGTACTTC
CDR3 protein: CASSHLDPTGDYEQYF

V gene: TRBV29-1
D gene: .
J gene: TRBJ2-1
CDR3 DNA: TGCAGCGTTGAAGATTTAACTAGTCGGGAGCAGTTCTTC
CDR3 protein: CSVEDLTSREQFF

V gene: TRBV15
D gene: .
J gene: TRBJ1-4
CDR3 DNA: TGTGCCACCAGCAGAGATGGGCGGAACAATGAAAAACTGTTTTTT
CDR3 protein: CATSRDGRNNEKLFF

V gene: TRBV7-2
D gene: .
J gene: TRBJ1-5
CDR3 DNA: TGTGCCAGCAGCTTAGGGCAGGGAAATCAGCCCCAGCATTTT
CDR3 protein: CASSLGQGNQPQHF

V gene: TRBV19
D gene: .
J gene: TRBJ2-3
CDR3 DNA: TGTGCCAGTAGTACGTACAGGTTCGAAGGACTCACAGATACGCAGTATTTT
CDR3 protein: CASSTYRFEGLTDTQYF

V gene: TRBV7-3
D gene: TRBD2
J gene: TRBJ2-5
CDR3 DNA: TGTGCCAGCAGCTCGACCGGGACTAGTCAAGAGACCCAGTACTTC
CDR3 protein: CASSSTGTSQETQYF

V gene: TRBV5-4
D gene: TRBD1
J gene: TRBJ1-5
CDR3 DNA: TGTGCCAGCAGTACGGGACAGGGGCCCCAGCATTTT
CDR3 protein: CASSTGQGPQHF

V gene: TRBV15
D gene: TRBD1
J gene: TRBJ2-7
CDR3 DNA: TGTGCCACCAGCAGCAAGAGACAGGGGGCCTACGAGCAGTACTTC
CDR3 protein: CATSSKRQGAYEQYF

V gene: TRBV7-9
D gene: .
J gene: TRBJ1-4
CDR3 DNA: TGTGCCAGCAGCTTAGGGACAGTAGGAACTAATGAAAAACTGTTTTTT
CDR3 protein: CASSLGTVGTNEKLFF

V gene: TRBV30
D gene: TRBD2
J gene: TRBJ2-1
CDR3 DNA: TGTGCCTGGAGTGCTGGACTAGCGTATGAGCAGTTCTTC
CDR3 protein: CAWSAGLAYEQFF

V gene: TRBV7-3
D gene: .
J gene: TRBJ2-5
CDR3 DNA: TGTGCCAGCAGCTTGAGGGGTCGAGAGACCCAGTACTTC
CDR3 protein: CASSLRGRETQYF

V gene: TRBV2
D gene: .
J gene: TRBJ1-6
CDR3 DNA: TGTGCCAGCAGTGAACAGGAAGGTTCACCCCTCCACTTT
CDR3 protein: CASSEQEGSPLHF

V gene: TRBV7-2
D gene: .
J gene: TRBJ2-1
CDR3 DNA: TGTGCCAGCAGCTTAGTGTCCGCCGCCTACAATGAGCAGTTCTTC
CDR3 protein: CASSLVSAAYNEQFF

V gene: TRBV5-6
D gene: TRBD2
J gene: TRBJ2-1
CDR3 DNA: TGTGCCAGCAGCCTCTATAGCGGGAGGGCCCGGGATGAGCAGTTCTTC
CDR3 protein: CASSLYSGRARDEQFF

V gene: TRBV28
D gene: .
J gene: TRBJ1-1
CDR3 DNA: TGTGCCAGCAGCCTTTCTATAGGGGTTGAAGCTTTCTTT
CDR3 protein: CASSLSIGVEAFF

V gene: TRBV25-1
D gene: .
J gene: TRBJ1-4
CDR3 DNA: TGTGCCAGCAGTGATCTGGGGGACATAAATGAAAAACTGTTTTTT
CDR3 protein: CASSDLGDINEKLFF